This T cell receptor beta chain originates from a study of blood T cells in healthy people across ages (dated by TCRdb to the mid-2010s). General notes on the study: In model experiments, template switching captured about one uniquely barcoded TCR beta cDNA molecule for every two T cells. Using deep sequencing normalized with unique cDNA molecular identifiers, the study measured how TCR beta repertoire diversity changes with age. Four age groups were formed from the donors: young (average approximately 15 years), middle-aged (just under 40), aged (roughly 59) and long-lived (roughly 88). Donors of different ages were randomly distributed across sequencing lanes to avoid experimental bias. Using the same blood draw, the study looked at two additional independent replicas of 1 million unique cDNA reads for two donors, one aged 18 to 30 and the other aged 80 or older.

Beyond this particular receptor, the publication reports: Because profiling used bulk unsorted PBMCs, naive and antigen-experienced compartments could not be compared conclusively. Observed TCR beta diversity correlated strongly with the percentage of naive T cells measured by flow cytometry. Observed TCR beta diversity per million T cells fell roughly linearly with age, and a significant reduction was already apparent by age roughly 40. Because donor CMV infection status was unknown, age-related changes in expanded clonotypes were potentially confounded. Estimates of total diversity based on one million sequenced T cells were regarded as lower bounds and as underestimates. The long-lived group showed more naive CD4+ T cells, fewer expanded clones and increased TCR diversity than the aged group, suggesting age selection.

Donors were 40 or so systemically healthy Caucasian individuals from Russia aged 6 to 90 years. Each donor gave about 9.8 milliliters of peripheral blood, drawn into EDTA-treated Vacutainer tubes. Ficoll-Paque density-gradient centrifugation was used to isolate PBMCs, with at least 7 million per sample. Trizol reagent was used to extract total RNA from PBMCs, with at least 6 micrograms per sample. For every donor, an aliquot of PBMCs went through flow cytometry to measure the percentages of naive CD45RAhigh/CD27high T cells. V is pared back by 0 bases and J by 6 bases, with 14 bases lying between the germline termini. From its cysteine to its phenylalanine, the CDR3 spans 15 amino acids. CDR3 DNA only is kept here, 45 bases in frame from base 1. CDR1 and CDR2 were assigned from the germline V gene (reference sequence) as DFQATT and SNEGSKA. Details on this clonotype: The antigen this receptor binds is unknown. Base qualities are missing; no much larger clone stands one base away.

The library relied on 5' RACE. Sequencing relied on an Illumina HiSeq 2500. A second PCR of roughly 6 to 11 cycles was run with a J-beta primer mix and a sample-barcoded 5' primer. A template-switch 5' adaptor carrying 12 random nucleotides introduced a unique molecular identifier onto each TCR beta cDNA molecule. Each sample yielded at least 2.5 million CDR3-containing paired-end reads. All of the RNA was converted into first-strand cDNA using the Mint cDNA synthesis kit, with a TRBC-specific oligonucleotide serving as the primer. After uracil-DNA glycosylase treatment, a first 18-cycle PCR used universal primers M1SS and BC2_uni_R on all cDNA. In the source study's methods: Each sample was normalized by randomly selecting 1 million high-quality reads, each carrying a distinct molecular identifier. Reads sharing molecular identifiers were discarded rather than binned into consensus sequences. CDR3 identification, clonotype clustering and error correction used MiTCR with a Q25 quality threshold and the strictest error-elimination algorithm. A nonparametric unseen species model with Euler transformation was used to estimate lower-bound total TCR beta diversity. TCRdb trimmed the raw reads at Q25, called clones with MiXCR and kept productive beta chains. Rows are unified per CDR3 protein, each entry keeping the most common DNA and genes. The V and J calls and clone size are TCRdb's, not the authors'. This sample lists about a million distinct CDR3 sequences; around two fifths were detected once. Together, the top ten hold around 13% of the sample.

Sequencing was performed on blood. This sequence was found in a man younger than 35 in good health. Rearrangement joined TRBV20-1 to TRBJ1-4; TRBD1 is possibly the D segment (5 matching bases). CDR3 loop: CSARDVKGGDEKLFF. The nucleotide sequence is TGCAGTGCTAGAGATGTCAAGGGAGGGGATGAAAAACTGTTTTTT.